The subject of this entry is one TCR beta chain. The entry originates in a study of shared clonotypes between healthy human individuals. Sequencing was performed with immunoSEQ multiplex PCR; in TCRdb, only in-frame clones are kept and a portion is missing. The sample has more than 2,000,000 clones, about 92% seen once; the top ten hold more than 0.12%. The sample consisted of naive CD4+ T cells sorted from blood. Indicated subset: CD45RA+ positively selected. The receptor comes from a man aged 18-30 years in good health.

The CDR3 is CASSLSESNTEAFF. In nucleotides, the CDR3 is TGTGCCAGCAGCTTGTCCGAGTCCAACACTGAAGCTTTCTTT. The chain carries TRBV7-6 and TRBJ1-1; D gene ambiguous. The CDR3 covers 14 residues. V lost 3 bases to trimming and J lost 2 bases, with 10 bases between them. Germline V CDR1 and CDR2: SGHVS, FNYEAQ.